This T cell receptor (beta chain) was retrieved from a study of T cell responses to AZD1222 COVID-19 vaccine. Study-level points and caveats: White British people made up most donors, females outnumbered males, and clonal diversity was possibly underestimated.

About this clone itself: Its antigen is not known.

The CDR3 loop spans 13 amino acids. Germline-derived CDR1 and CDR2 are MNHEY and SVGAGI. V was shortened by 4 bases and J by 6 bases, with 13 bases between the two germline ends. Only in-frame clones appear in the TCRdb table, and some are missing; sequencing was by immunoSEQ multiplex PCR. The data contain some 95,000 clones, more than 75% of them singletons. This TCR came from an adult who received the AZD1222 COVID-19 vaccine. This chain links TRBV6-5 with TRBJ2-7, with D perhaps TRBD1 (6 bases). Specimen: peripheral blood, collected 28 days after the second AZD1222 dose. For the CDR3, the DNA is TGTGCCAGCAGTTTTGGGGGCTACCCCGAGCAGTACTTC. It yields the protein CASSFGGYPEQYF.